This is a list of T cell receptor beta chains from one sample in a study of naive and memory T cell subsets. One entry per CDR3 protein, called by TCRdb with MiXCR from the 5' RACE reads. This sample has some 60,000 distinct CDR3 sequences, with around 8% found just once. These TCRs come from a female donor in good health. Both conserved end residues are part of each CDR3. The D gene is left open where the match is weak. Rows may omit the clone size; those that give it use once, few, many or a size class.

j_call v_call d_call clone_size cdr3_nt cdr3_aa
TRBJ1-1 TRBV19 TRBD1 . TGTGCCACAAAGATGGGGACAGGAGCCACTGAAGCTTTCTTT CATKMGTGATEAFF
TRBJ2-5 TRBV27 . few TGTGCCAGCAGCTTAGATCCCCGGGACAAACAAGAGACCCAGTACTTC CASSLDPRDKQETQYF
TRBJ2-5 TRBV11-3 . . TGTGCCAGCAGCTTTGGGGTCGCCCCACAAGAGACCCAGTACTTC CASSFGVAPQETQYF
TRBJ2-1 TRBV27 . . TGTGCCAGCAGTTTATCGATAATGGGGGAAGCGATGGACTACAATGAGCAGTTCTTC CASSLSIMGEAMDYNEQFF
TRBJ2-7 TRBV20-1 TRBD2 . TGCAGTGCCAGAGCGGGACCCTCCTACGAGCAGTACTTC CSARAGPSYEQYF
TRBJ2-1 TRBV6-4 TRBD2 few TGTGCCATCCCTCCGTGTACTAGCGGGGGCCTCACCTACAATGAGCAGTTCTTC CAIPPCTSGGLTYNEQFF
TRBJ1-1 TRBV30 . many TGTGCCTGGAGTATGCGGGGTATAATCGCTGAAGCTTTCTTT CAWSMRGIIAEAFF
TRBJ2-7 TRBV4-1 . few TGCGCCAGCAGCCAAGAAACGGGACCGAGGGAGCAGTACTTC CASSQETGPREQYF
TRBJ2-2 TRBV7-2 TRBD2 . TGTGCCAGCAGCTTAGCGGGCGGGGGGACGAACACCGGGGAGCTGTTTTTT CASSLAGGGTNTGELFF
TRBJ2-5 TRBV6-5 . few TGTGCCAGCAGTCAGCAGGGATCCGCGCCCCAAGAGACCCAGTACTTC CASSQQGSAPQETQYF
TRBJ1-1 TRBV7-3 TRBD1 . TGTGCCAGCACCAGAGACAGGGATAGTTATGGTGAAGCTTTCTTT CASTRDRDSYGEAFF
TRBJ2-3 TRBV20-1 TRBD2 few TGCAGTGCTACTAGCGGGAGAGGAGCAGATACGCAGTATTTT CSATSGRGADTQYF
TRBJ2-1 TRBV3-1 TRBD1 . TGTGCCAGCAACCGAGACGACAGGGGGTTCCTTCAGTTCTTC CASNRDDRGFLQFF
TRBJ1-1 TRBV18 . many TGTGCCAGCTCAGCACAGGGTTACACTGAAGCTTTCTTT CASSAQGYTEAFF
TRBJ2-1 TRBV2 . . TGTGCCAGCAGTGGGGTAATCACATCCTACAATGAGCAGTTCTTC CASSGVITSYNEQFF
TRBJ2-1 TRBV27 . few TGTGCCAGCAGTTGGGGTTATGAGCAGTTCTTC CASSWGYEQFF
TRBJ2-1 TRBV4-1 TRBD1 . TGCGCCAGCAGCCAATTGACAGGGGACAATGAGCAGTTCTTC CASSQLTGDNEQFF
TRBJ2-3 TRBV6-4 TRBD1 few TGTGCCAGCAGTGACGAACAGGGGAGCACAGATACGCAGTATTTT CASSDEQGSTDTQYF
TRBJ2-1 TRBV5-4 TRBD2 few TGTGCCAGCAGCTACAAGGGTAGCGGGAGGGCCGTTTATGAGCAGTTCTTC CASSYKGSGRAVYEQFF
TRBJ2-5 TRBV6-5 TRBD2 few TGTGCCAGCACTAGACTAGCGGGAGAGACCCAGTACTTC CASTRLAGETQYF
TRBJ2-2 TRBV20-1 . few TGCAGTGCTAGAGATGCCGGGCGGAGTTCGAACACCGGGGAGCTGTTTTTT CSARDAGRSSNTGELFF
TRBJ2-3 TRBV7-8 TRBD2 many TGTGCCAGCAGCCCCGTTCCGGGACTAAGCACAGATACGCAGTATTTT CASSPVPGLSTDTQYF
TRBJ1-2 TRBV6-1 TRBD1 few TGTGCCAGTAGGGGGACAGGGGGCAACTATGGCTACACCTTC CASRGTGGNYGYTF
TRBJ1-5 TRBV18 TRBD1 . TGTGCCAGCTCACCCACCCGGCGACAGGGGGGCAATCAGCCCCAGCATTTT CASSPTRRQGGNQPQHF
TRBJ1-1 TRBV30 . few TGTGCCTGGAACCGCGGGGCTGGGACTGAAGCTTTCTTT CAWNRGAGTEAFF
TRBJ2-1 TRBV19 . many TGTGCCAGTAGTATAGGGACCTACAATGAGCAGTTCTTC CASSIGTYNEQFF
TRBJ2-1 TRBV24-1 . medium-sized TGTGCCACCAGTGGGCAGGGTAATGAGCAGTTCTTC CATSGQGNEQFF
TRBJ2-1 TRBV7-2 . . TGTGCCAGCAGCACAGGGGAGGATGAGCAGTTCTTC CASSTGEDEQFF
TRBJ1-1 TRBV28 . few TGTGCCAGCTGTGGGAACCGAACAGGGTGGCGTCACACTGAAGCTTTCTTT CASCGNRTGWRHTEAFF
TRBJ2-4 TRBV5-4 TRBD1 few TGTGCCAGCAGCTTGGAATCCCCGGGACAGGGAGAGTACTTC CASSLESPGQGEYF
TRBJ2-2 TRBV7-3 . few TGTGCCAGCAGCTTAACTGGGGCAGGGGCGAACACCGGGGAGCTGTTTTTT CASSLTGAGANTGELFF
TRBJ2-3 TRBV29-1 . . TGCAGCGTTTATTCAGCGGCGAGCACAGATACGCAGTATTTT CSVYSAASTDTQYF
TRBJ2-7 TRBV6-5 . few TGTGCCAGCAAAAAATTGACAGCCACCTACGAGCAGTACTTC CASKKLTATYEQYF